Listed below are T cell receptor beta chains from one sample, sequenced in a study of blood T cells in healthy people across ages. Using its own MiXCR run on the 5' RACE reads, TCRdb lists one record per CDR3 protein. The table includes approximately 830,000 distinct CDR3 sequences, approximately 65% detected once. The sequenced sample was blood. The receptors originated from a man younger than 40 in good health. CDR3s include the opening cysteine and the closing phenylalanine or tryptophan. A D gene is named only where the DNA matches it firmly. Size values are once, few and many counts, or a class for expanded clones, and some rows have none.

few TRBD2 TRBJ2-3 TRBV9 TGTGCCAGCAGCCTAGGGGTACTAGCGGGCCCAGATACGCAGTATTTT CASSLGVLAGPDTQYF
few . TRBJ2-2 TRBV7-9 TGTGCCAGCAGCTCATTCATTGGCAGGGGAGGATTTGACACCGGGGAGCTGTTTTTT CASSSFIGRGGFDTGELFF
. . TRBJ1-6 TRBV30 TGTGCCTGGAGGACCTCCGCGGCCCTCCACTTT CAWRTSAALHF
. . TRBJ2-7 TRBV4-2 TGTGCCAGCAGCCAAGTTCCGGGACCGGTCTCCTACGAGCAGTACTTC CASSQVPGPVSYEQYF
few . TRBJ1-2 TRBV4-2 TGTGCCAGCAGCCAGGATGGAGGCAGGCTAAATGGCTACACCTTC CASSQDGGRLNGYTF
. . TRBJ2-1 TRBV3-1 TGTGCCAGCAGTCCCCAGACTGGCGGGGGCCCCAATGAGCAGTTCTTC CASSPQTGGGPNEQFF
. . TRBJ1-5 TRBV7-9 TGTGCCAGCAGCTCACAGTCTGAGCAGCCCCAGCATTTT CASSSQSEQPQHF
. TRBD1 TRBJ2-7 TRBV20-1 TGCAGTGCTAGATCGCCCCGGGACAGGGGCGAGCAGTACTTC CSARSPRDRGEQYF
few TRBD1 TRBJ2-7 TRBV28 TGTGCCAGCAGCCGAGGACAGGGTTGGGACTACGAGCAGTACTTC CASSRGQGWDYEQYF
once TRBD1 TRBJ2-3 TRBV6-5 TGTGCCACCCAACAGGGGCACACAGATACGCAGTATTTT CATQQGHTDTQYF
. . TRBJ2-5 TRBV15 TGTGCCACCAGCAGTTATTCGAGGCTAGCGTCGCAAGAGACCCAGTACTTC CATSSYSRLASQETQYF
. TRBD1 TRBJ2-2 TRBV29-1 TGCAGCGCTAAGGGGGCGCGGAGGTTTGAAGACACCGGGGAGCTGTTTTTT CSAKGARRFEDTGELFF
. TRBD1 TRBJ1-2 TRBV28 TGTGCCAGCAGTTTAAGGGCAGGGGGGTATGCGTGGGGCTACACCTTC CASSLRAGGYAWGYTF
. . TRBJ2-2 TRBV7-3 TGTGCCAGCAGCTTAAGCGGGGACACCGGGGAGCTGTTTTTT CASSLSGDTGELFF
. . TRBJ1-2 TRBV28 TGTGCCAGCAGTTCTCCGACAGGTTTTCTCGGCTACACCTTC CASSSPTGFLGYTF
few TRBD2 TRBJ2-7 TRBV5-1 TGCGCCAGCAACCCGGGACTAGGGGACTACGAGCAGTACTTC CASNPGLGDYEQYF
. TRBD2 TRBJ2-5 TRBV7-2 TGTGCCAGCAGCTTAGTTCCTAGCGGGGGGGCTGAGACCCAGTACTTC CASSLVPSGGAETQYF
few . TRBJ2-5 TRBV29-1 TGCAGCGTTGAAGGTGGGAAGTCAGAGACCCAGTACTTC CSVEGGKSETQYF
. . TRBJ2-1 TRBV2 TGTGCCAGCAGTGAACCTGGGCACAATGAGCAGTTCTTC CASSEPGHNEQFF
many TRBD2 TRBJ2-7 TRBV4-3 TGCGCCAGCAGCCAAGGACTAGCGGGGGAGTTCTACGAGCAGTACTTC CASSQGLAGEFYEQYF
. . TRBJ1-4 TRBV12-3/TRBV12-4 TGTGCCAGCAGTTTGGAGTGGTCTAATGAAAAACTGTTTTTT CASSLEWSNEKLFF
. TRBD2 TRBJ2-5 TRBV6-6 TGTGCCAGCACGACTCAGCGGGGGGCCTCCGGGGAGACCCAGTACTTC CASTTQRGASGETQYF
. TRBD1 TRBJ2-7 TRBV3-1 TGTGCCAGCAGCGCCTTTGGACAGGGCTCCTACGAGCAGTACTTC CASSAFGQGSYEQYF
. . TRBJ1-2 TRBV2 TGTGCCAGCATACCTGACAGTAACTATGGCTACACCTTC CASIPDSNYGYTF
. . TRBJ2-1 TRBV7-2 TGTGCCAGCAGCTTAGAGGGGAGGGGCAGGGGGCGGAATGAGCAGTTCTTC CASSLEGRGRGRNEQFF
. . TRBJ1-1 TRBV6-1 TGTGCCAGCATGCGGGCAGGAATTAACACTGAAGCTTTCTTT CASMRAGINTEAFF
. . TRBJ2-3 TRBV6-6 TGTGCCAGCAGTTGGTCAGGAGCCACTGGCACAGATACGCAGTATTTT CASSWSGATGTDTQYF
once . TRBJ2-1 TRBV6-2/TRBV6-3 TGTGCCAGCAGGGATCCAAACAATGAGCAGTTCTTC CASRDPNNEQFF
few . TRBJ1-1 TRBV4-2 TGTGCCAGCAGCCCTCTAAGGGGGGGCATAACTGAAGCTTTCTTT CASSPLRGGITEAFF
. . TRBJ1-5 TRBV6-5 TGTGCCGGAGAAAGGAACGGTGGCAATCAGCCCCAGCATTTT CAGERNGGNQPQHF
. . TRBJ2-3 TRBV27 TGTGCCAGCAGTTTATTGGGTCCCGATACGCAGTATTTT CASSLLGPDTQYF
once TRBD2 TRBJ2-7 TRBV12-3/TRBV12-4 TGTGCCAGCAGTTTAGGGACTAGCGGACTTTCCTACGAGCAGTACTTC CASSLGTSGLSYEQYF
few . TRBJ2-3 TRBV5-1 TGCGCCAGCAGCTTCGCTAGCCAACCAGATACGCAGTATTTT CASSFASQPDTQYF
many TRBD1 TRBJ2-1 TRBV24-1 TGTGCCACCAGTGAACCGGGACAGCTCTCCTACAATGAGCAGTTCTTC CATSEPGQLSYNEQFF
. TRBD2 TRBJ2-5 TRBV4-2 TGTGCCAGCAGCCCGGGAGTAGCGGGGGAGACCCAGTACTTC CASSPGVAGETQYF
few TRBD2 TRBJ2-5 TRBV10-3 TGTGCCATCAGTGAGTCTACTAGCGCGAAAGAGACCCAGTACTTC CAISESTSAKETQYF